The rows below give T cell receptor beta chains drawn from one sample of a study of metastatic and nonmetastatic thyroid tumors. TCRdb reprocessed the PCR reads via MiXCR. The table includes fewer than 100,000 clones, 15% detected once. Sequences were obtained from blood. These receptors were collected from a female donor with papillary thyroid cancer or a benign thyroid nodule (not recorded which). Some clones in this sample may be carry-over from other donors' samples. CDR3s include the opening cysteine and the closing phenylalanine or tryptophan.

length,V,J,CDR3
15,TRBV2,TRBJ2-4,CASTEQGLAKNIQYF
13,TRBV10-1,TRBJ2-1,CASSRGTYNEQFF
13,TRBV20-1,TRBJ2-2,CSAPGRRTGELFF
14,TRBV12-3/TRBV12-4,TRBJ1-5,CASSPDRVYQPQHF
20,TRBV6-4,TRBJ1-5,CASRHSVGSATLIGNQPQHF
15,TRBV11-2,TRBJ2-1,CASTPTRQGGNEQFF
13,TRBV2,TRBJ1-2,CASSEGQGYGYTF
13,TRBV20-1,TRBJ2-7,CSAGDRVRDEQYF
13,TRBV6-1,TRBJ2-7,CASSQRGYYEQYF
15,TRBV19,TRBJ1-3,CASGTGGTSGNTIYF
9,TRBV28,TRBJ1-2,CASNLGYTF
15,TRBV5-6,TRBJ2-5,CASSLGTGVQETQYF
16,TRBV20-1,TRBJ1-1,CSARDRVRGQNTEAFF
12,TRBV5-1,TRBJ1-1,CASSLEGREAFF
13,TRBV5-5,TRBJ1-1,CASSLGTGDEAFF
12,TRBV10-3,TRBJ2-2,CAISLGTGELFF
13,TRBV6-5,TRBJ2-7,CASSYQQGYEQYF
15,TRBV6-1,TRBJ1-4,CASSDAAGFNEKLFF
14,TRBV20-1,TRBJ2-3,CSALRDRSTDTQYF
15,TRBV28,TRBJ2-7,CASSLTGGLPYEQYF
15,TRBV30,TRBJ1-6,CAWSVIKGGRSPLHF
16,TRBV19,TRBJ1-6,CASSMTREGWNSPLHF
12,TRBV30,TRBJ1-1,CAWREQGLGAFF
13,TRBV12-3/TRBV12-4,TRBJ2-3,CASGFREADTQYF
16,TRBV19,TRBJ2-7,CASSMTSLGQGGEQYF
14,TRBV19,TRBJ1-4,CASTLLGANEKLFF
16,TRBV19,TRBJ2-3,CASSPGTGRSPDTQYF
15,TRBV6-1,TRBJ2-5,CASRLQGARGKTQYF
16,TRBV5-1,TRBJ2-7,CASSLDTSGDSYEQYF
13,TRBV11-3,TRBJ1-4,CARGASPNEKLFF
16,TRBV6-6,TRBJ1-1,CASSYGPGQGGTEAFF
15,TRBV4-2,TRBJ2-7,CASSQDTGSSYEQYF
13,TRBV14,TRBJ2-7,CASSQVGGSEQYF
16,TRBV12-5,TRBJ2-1,CASGQSTSGGYNEQFF
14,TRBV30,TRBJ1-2,CAWEPGGDGYGYTF
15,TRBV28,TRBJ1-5,CASRAPGTGGQPQHF
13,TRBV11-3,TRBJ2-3,CASSSGPADKQYF
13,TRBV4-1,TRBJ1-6,CASSQAAGSPLHF
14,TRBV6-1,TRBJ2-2,CASEAAPGTGELFF
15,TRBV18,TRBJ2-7,CASSPSSGGFYEQYF
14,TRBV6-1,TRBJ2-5,CASKTAGGRETQYF
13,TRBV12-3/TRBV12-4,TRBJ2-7,CASSLEPSYEQYF
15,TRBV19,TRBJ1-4,CASSIVGRQNEKLFF
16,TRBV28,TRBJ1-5,CASSIDQEVPNQPQHF
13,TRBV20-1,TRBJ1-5,CSAGDSGSGPQHF
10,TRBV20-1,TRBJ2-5,CSATAETQYF
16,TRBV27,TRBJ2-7,CASSLSPRTRHYEQYF
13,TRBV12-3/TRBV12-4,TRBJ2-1,CATNRDKYNEQFF
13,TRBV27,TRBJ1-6,CASTGRDNSPLHF
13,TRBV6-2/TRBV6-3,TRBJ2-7,CASSFGQAYEQYF
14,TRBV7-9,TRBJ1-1,CASSWGGEDTEAFF
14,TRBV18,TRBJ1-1,CASSSNRGFTEAFF
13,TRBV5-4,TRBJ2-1,CASSLTGDNEHFF